The 19 T cell receptor beta chains below were found in one sample sequenced in a study of blood T cell repertoires in COVID-19. TCRdb's table, derived via immunoSEQ multiplex PCR, lists solely in-frame clones and lacks some. In the table there are approximately 220,000 clones, roughly 84% of which are singletons. The sequenced material came from PBMCs or T cells enriched from blood (not recorded which). These receptors were obtained from a woman aged 40 to 49 who had recovered from COVID-19.

V is TRBV30 and J is TRBJ1-2, with D possibly TRBD1 on 6 matching bases. The V end lost 5 bases, the J end lost 7 bases, and 20 bases lay between the germline ends. The CDR3 extends over 14 amino acids. Looked up from germline, CDR1 is GTSNPN and CDR2 is SVGIG (reference sequence). CDR3 nucleotide sequence: TGTGCCTGGGCTATACAGGGTTCTGTGGGTGGCTACACCTTC. Translation gives CAWAIQGSVGGYTF. Supplemented by reference TRBV30 and TRBJ1-2, the full variable domain reads SQTIHQWPATLVQPVGSPLSLECTVEGTSNPNLYWYRQAAGRGLQLLFYSVGIGQISSEVPQNLSASRPQDRQFILSSKKLLLSDSGFYLCAWAIQGSVGGYTFGSGTRLTVV.

The V and J genes are TRBV6-2 or TRBV6-3 and TRBJ2-7; maybe TRBD2 (5 bases). This CDR3 contains 16 residues. V dropped 0 bases and J dropped 0 bases, with 12 bases sitting between them. Germline CDR1 MNHEY, CDR2 SVGEGT. CDR3 protein: CASSYSADSLSYEQYV. For the CDR3, the DNA is TGTGCCAGCAGTTACTCTGCGGACTCCCTCTCCTACGAGCAGTACGTC.

The chain joins TRBV3-1 (or the pseudogene TRBV3-2) to TRBJ2-1; 8 nucleotides line up with TRBD2. J was trimmed by 3 bases and V by 1 base; bases with no gene match: 2. Germline assignment: CDR1 LGHDT and CDR2 YNNKEL (reference sequence). There are 15 residues in the CDR3. CDR3 sequence: CASSQVAGFYNEQFF. CDR3 DNA sequence: TGTGCCAGCAGCCAAGTAGCGGGATTCTACAATGAGCAGTTCTTC.

This clone appeared a few times. This chain connects TRBV19 to TRBJ1-5, with 9 bases lining up with TRBD1. Looked up from germline, CDR1 is LNHDA and CDR2 is SQIVND (reference sequence). V was clipped by 7 bases and J by 4 bases; unmatched bases: 11. The length of the CDR3 is 16 residues. CDR3 sequence: CASKPPDRGLNQPQHF. CDR3 DNA: TGTGCCAGTAAACCCCCGGACAGGGGACTAAATCAGCCCCAGCATTTT.

The chain couples TRBV7-2 to TRBJ2-3; 9 nucleotides match TRBD2. CDR3 length: 19 residues. Germline lookup yields CDR1 SGHTA and CDR2 FQGNSA. The V gene end was trimmed by 2 bases and the J gene end by 2 bases; junction bases not matched to a gene: 14. CDR3 region: CASSLIRRGAGGPTDTQYF. The CDR3 DNA reads as TGTGCCAGCAGCTTAATTCGTAGAGGTGCGGGAGGGCCCACAGATACGCAGTATTTT.

In its sample, this clone was seen a few times. The chain is built from TRBV5-1 and TRBJ2-3, with D maybe TRBD2 (6 bases). Per germline, CDR1 SGHRS and CDR2 YFSETQ. The CDR3 has 14 amino acids. V lost 0 bases, J lost 5 bases, and 10 bases lay in between. In DNA form, the CDR3 reads TGCGCCAGCAGCTTGGTCGGGAGCGAAGATACGCAGTATTTT. It specifies CASSLVGSEDTQYF. Full variable domain (rest looked up from reference TRBV5-1 and TRBJ2-3): KAGVTQTPRYLIKTRGQQVTLSCSPISGHRSVSWYQQTPGQGLQFLFEYFSETQRNKGNFPGRFSGRQFSNSRSEMNVSTLELGDSALYLCASSLVGSEDTQYFGPGTRLTVL.

CDR3 sequence: CASSMRYGAAPNTGELFF. CDR3 DNA: TGTGCCAGTAGTATGAGATACGGAGCCGCTCCTAACACCGGGGAGCTGTTTTTT. The chain links TRBV19 to TRBJ2-2; D gene unclear. The CDR3 consists of 18 residues. CDR1 and CDR2 from the germline V gene are LNHDA and SQIVND (reference sequence). With 3 bases removed from V and 2 bases from J, the gap between germline ends came to 19 bases.

The rearrangement joins TRBV15 to TRBJ1-5, with D perhaps TRBD1 (6 bases). Germline V gene lookup returns CDR1 LNHNV and CDR2 YYDKDF (reference sequence). V shed 7 bases and J shed 12 bases, with 19 bases lying between them. CDR3 size: 13 residues. CDR3 sequence (DNA): TGTGCCACCACCGCACTGGGAAACAGGGACCAGCATTTT. Translated: CATTALGNRDQHF.

The chain links TRBV5-8 to TRBJ2-5, with a weak D call TRBD2 (6 bases). The CDR3 extends over 14 amino acids. Trimming pared 4 bases from V and 5 bases from J, leaving 15 bases between. Per the germline V gene, CDR1 is SGHTS and CDR2 is YDEGEE. CDR3 in amino acids: CASSRGWTRETQYF. The CDR3 nucleotides are TGTGCCAGCAGCCGGGGGTGGACTCGGGAGACCCAGTACTTC.

This chain links TRBV25-1 with TRBJ2-5; 7 bases match TRBD2. The ends lost 5 bases at V and 5 bases at J; junction bases unmatched: 11. Germline lookup yields CDR1 MGHDK and CDR2 SYGVNS. This CDR3 is 15 amino acids long. In DNA, the CDR3 is TGTGCCAGCAGTTCACCTCGGAGCGGGAAGGAGACCCAGTACTTC. This gives the protein CASSSPRSGKETQYF.

This chain joins TRBV3-1 (or the pseudogene TRBV3-2) and TRBJ2-1; 7 positions match TRBD2. Per germline, CDR1 LGHDT and CDR2 YNNKEL (reference sequence). The CDR3 sequence is 14 residues long. The J segment lost 9 bases and the V segment lost 10 bases, leaving 15 bases of the junction unmatched. CDR3 DNA sequence: TGTGCCACCCTGCAGGGCGGGAGTGGGGGTGAGCAGTTCTTC. It specifies CATLQGGSGGEQFF.

The V call is TRBV28, the J call TRBJ1-2; a possible D gene is TRBD1 (6 bases). V gave up 5 bases and J gave up 3 bases, with 16 bases separating them. Germline values: CDR1 MDHEN, CDR2 SYDVKM. The CDR3 has 15 residues. In DNA form, the CDR3 reads TGTGCCAGCAGTACCCCTCGAGGGGGACACTATGGCTACACCTTC. It codes for CASSTPRGGHYGYTF.

This chain connects TRBV6-5 to TRBJ1-5; 7 nucleotides agree with TRBD1. Germline V gene data show CDR1 as MNHEY and CDR2 as SVGAGI. The V segment lost 5 bases and the J segment 0 bases; nucleotides outside the gene matches: 4. The CDR3 is made up of 15 amino acids. The CDR3 sequence is CASSQGTVSNQPQHF. The CDR3 nucleotides read TGTGCCAGCAGTCAGGGGACAGTTAGCAATCAGCCCCAGCATTTT.

This chain connects TRBV6-6 to TRBJ1-6; D not certain. With 3 bases removed from V and 8 bases from J, the gap between germline ends came to 8 bases. The length of the CDR3 is 13 residues. Germline V CDR1 and CDR2: MNHNY, SVGAGI (reference sequence). The DNA of the CDR3 is TGTGCCAGCAGTTATGGAGAAGATTCACCCCTCCACTTT. Its translation: CASSYGEDSPLHF.

The V gene is TRBV7-6, the J gene TRBJ2-5; D is perhaps TRBD1 (6 bases). V was shortened by 1 base and J by 2 bases, with 20 bases between the two germline ends. The CDR3 consists of 18 residues. The V gene's germline CDR1 is SGHVS and CDR2 FNYEAQ. CDR3 DNA sequence: TGTGCCAGCAGCTTAGTCCCCACAGGGCTAACATTTCAAGAGACCCAGTACTTC. The encoded protein is CASSLVPTGLTFQETQYF.

The chain has TRBV24-1 and TRBJ2-1, with TRBD2 matching over 9 bases. CDR3 length equals 15 residues. V shed 4 bases and J 2 bases; nucleotides not matched to a gene: 2. Germline lookup yields CDR1 KGHDR and CDR2 SFDVKD. The CDR3 nucleotides are TGTGCCACCAGTGACCCTAGCGGGACCTACAATGAGCAGTTCTTC. Protein sequence: CATSDPSGTYNEQFF.

V gene TRBV29-1 combines with J gene TRBJ2-1; 9 nucleotides line up with TRBD2. The germline V gene encodes CDR1 SQVTM and CDR2 ANQGSEA. CDR3 size: 13 residues. With 3 bases clipped from V and 8 bases from J, the junction kept 5 bases outside the gene matches. CDR3 coding DNA: TGCAGCGTTGAGTGGCGGGAGGGAGATGAGCAGTTCTTC. Its protein is CSVEWREGDEQFF.

The rearrangement joins TRBV2 to TRBJ1-1; D gene unclear. Trimming left V 5 bases short and J 1 base short, with 8 bases between. CDR3 length: 13 residues. CDR1 and CDR2 (germline): SNHLY, FYNNEI. The CDR3 DNA follows: TGTGCCAGCAGTTCGGGAAGGAACACTGAAGCTTTCTTT. It is translated as CASSSGRNTEAFF.

The genes are TRBV10-1 and TRBJ2-1; 9 nucleotides agree with TRBD2. Germline values: CDR1 WNHNN, CDR2 SYGVQD (reference sequence). The CDR3 runs 16 residues. V lost 4 bases to trimming and J lost 5 bases; unmatched junction nucleotides: 9. In nucleotides, the CDR3 is TGCGCCAGCAGTGTTTGGGGGCTAGCGGGAAACAATGAGCAGTTCTTC. It is translated as CASSVWGLAGNNEQFF.